This T cell receptor (beta chain) was recorded in a study of blood T cell repertoires in COVID-19. Study details: T cells, B-cell-depleted T cells, or PBMCs supplied cDNA or gDNA.

The J segment lost 0 bases and the V segment lost 3 bases, leaving 8 bases of the junction unmatched. The germline V gene has CDR1 LNHNV and CDR2 YYDKDF (reference sequence). The CDR3 is made up of 19 amino acids. Authors' data handling: Amplified reference gene primers provided the basis for estimating nucleated cell counts. Profiled with immunoSEQ multiplex PCR; TCRdb holds only in-frame clones, not every one. The V and J calls and clone size come from that table; D and trimming were worked out from the DNA. Of 250,000 to 350,000 clones in the sample, 75% to 95% were seen once. The receptor's source is a woman younger than 45 with COVID-19, enrolled during active disease. The chain is built from TRBV15 and TRBJ2-1; 13 nucleotides align to TRBD2. Sequenced material: peripheral blood. The DNA of the CDR3 is TGTGCCACCAGCAGTGGCCGGACTAGCGGGAGTGTCTCCTACAATGAGCAGTTCTTC. It codes for CATSSGRTSGSVSYNEQFF. Drawing the rest from reference TRBV15 and TRBJ2-1, the complete variable domain is DAMVIQNPRYQVTQFGKPVTLSCSQTLNHNVMYWYQQKSSQAPKLLFHYYDKDFNNEADTPDNFQSRRPNTSFCFLDIRSPGLGDTAMYLCATSSGRTSGSVSYNEQFFGPGTRLTVL.